The entry that follows covers one T cell receptor beta chain sequence. As yet, its antigen is unknown. Using immunoSEQ multiplex PCR, the repertoire was profiled, and TCRdb retains in-frame clones only, with some absent. The sample comprises 150,000 to 200,000 clones, over 70% of which are singletons, and 2.5% to 3% rests with the top ten. This record belongs to a study of T cell responses to AZD1222 COVID-19 vaccine. This CDR3 spans 16 amino acids. Germline CDR1 and CDR2: SGDLS and YYNGEE. V lost 3 bases and J 3 bases, leaving 18 bases between the germline ends. Study-wide results and limits: White British people made up most donors, females outnumbered males, and clonal diversity was possibly underestimated. Targets within unmutated variant regions were reportedly found for nearly half of spike-specific TCRs. Repertoires were collected only later (after the peak T cell response had occurred). Among AZD1222 vaccinees, only 5 to 7 were seropositive at baseline.

This material consisted of peripheral blood, taken on day 0 of MenACWY control vaccination. This clonotype was obtained from an adult in good health. This chain links TRBV9 with TRBJ1-1; D possibly corresponds to TRBD1 (5 bases). The CDR3 DNA sequence: TGTGCCAGCAGCGCTAGCAGGGCCGCGGAGGACACTGAAGCTTTCTTT. Translating gives CASSASRAAEDTEAFF.